This T cell receptor beta chain is from a study of T-cell memory formation after mild COVID-19. The overall study: TCR clusters were largely donor specific.

Study observations and caveats: Those CD4+ clones that contracted were mainly in CM and EM (CD8+ ones in EMRA). A second wave expanding day 15 to 37 was CD4+-biased; contracting clones were balanced.

5'RACE, which relied on constant-segment primers, yielded TCR alpha and TCR beta cDNA libraries carrying sample barcodes and UMIs. MiXCR, run by TCRdb on the 5' RACE reads, gives a single entry per CDR3 protein. The sample includes 380,000 or so distinct CDR3 sequences, roughly an eighth seen only once; the top ten take 22%. As regards this clonotype: Its antigen is currently unknown.

The receptor was isolated from a man aged 18 to 30 who had mild COVID-19 (a few samples of this study predate the infection). Cell type and time point are not known. The sequenced sample consisted of PBMCs or a T cell subset sorted from them (not recorded which).

This CDR3 is CASSSLLGATGELFF. Here the CDR3 DNA reads TGTGCCAGCAGCTCCCTCTTAGGGGCGACCGGGGAGCTGTTTTTT. The chain uses TRBV5-4 and TRBJ2-2; maybe TRBD1 (5 bases). The V end lost 3 bases, the J end lost 5 bases, and 14 bases lay between the germline ends. The CDR3 is made up of 15 amino acids. CDR1 SGHNT and CDR2 YYREEE come from the germline V gene (reference sequence).